This T cell receptor beta chain was sequenced in a study of shared T cell receptors in the human thymus. Using immunoSEQ multiplex PCR, the repertoire was profiled, and TCRdb retains in-frame clones only, with some absent. This sample has about 400,000 clones, with approximately 95% found just once. In germline, CDR1 is SQVTM, CDR2 ANQGSEA. J was trimmed by 5 bases and V by 4 bases; bases with no gene match: 13. The CDR3 contains 15 residues. This clone was recorded once. The chain recombines TRBV29-1 with TRBJ1-1; TRBD1 agrees at 7 bases. Input material: thymocytes. The clonotype was recovered from a human donor. The CDR3 nucleotides read TGCAGCGTTGCCTGGCAGGGGGATCCAGGGACTGAAGCTTTCTTT. This codes for CSVAWQGDPGTEAFF.